This T cell receptor beta chain was obtained from a study of blood T cell repertoires in COVID-19. V lost 3 bases and J lost 4; bases outside the gene matches: 13. The CDR3 runs to 18 residues. Germline V lookup: CDR1 MDHEN, CDR2 SYDVKM. Repertoires were generated with immunoSEQ multiplex PCR, while TCRdb's copy carries only in-frame clones and drops some. The repertoire has about 250,000 clones, roughly 88% of them found once; the top ten carry roughly 6%. The sequenced sample consisted of peripheral blood. The V call is TRBV28, the J call TRBJ2-1, with 9 bases identical to TRBD1. The receptor's source is a woman younger than 45 with COVID-19, enrolled during active disease. For the CDR3, the DNA is TGTGCCAGCAGTTTCTTTCTTTGGGGACAGGGACGATACAATGAGCAGTTCTTC. This codes for CASSFFLWGQGRYNEQFF.